Following are 31 T cell receptor beta chains from one sample sequenced in a study of cytomegalovirus exposure and HLA in healthy donors. A multiplex PCR was run with 60 Vbeta primers and 13 Jbeta primers. Sequencing was performed with immunoSEQ multiplex PCR; in TCRdb, only in-frame clones are kept and a portion is missing. The sample carries 150,000 to 200,000 clones, 60% to 85% recorded once. Sample: PBMCs. Every receptor here comes from a woman in her fifties or sixties in good health and CMV-seropositive.

This sequence joins TRBV4-2 and TRBJ1-6; TRBD1 is a possible D gene (6 bases). The CDR3 has 16 residues. V was trimmed by 1 base and J by 5 bases, leaving 12 bases between them. Germline V gene data show CDR1 as LGHNA and CDR2 as YNFKEQ. The CDR3 sequence is CASSQGGHLNNSPLHF. The DNA for the CDR3 is TGTGCCAGCAGCCAAGGGGGACACCTTAATAATTCACCCCTCCACTTT.

The chain combines TRBV5-5 with TRBJ2-7; 15 bases map to TRBD2. There are 18 residues in the CDR3. The V segment lost 2 bases and the J segment 1 base; nucleotides outside the gene matches: 7. The V gene's germline CDR1 is SGHKS and CDR2 YYEKEE (reference sequence). The CDR3 here is CASSFRTSGGAPSYEQYF. The CDR3 nucleotides are TGTGCCAGCAGCTTCCGGACTAGCGGGGGGGCCCCTTCCTACGAGCAGTACTTC.

The chain has TRBV10-3 and TRBJ1-2, with TRBD1 matching over 9 bases. CDR1 is ENHRY, CDR2 SYGVKD, per germline. Trimming at V came to 9 bases and at J to 2 bases, leaving 7 bases not matched to a gene. The CDR3 is 14 residues long. CDR3 DNA: TGTGCCATGGGACAGGGCCGCGACAACTATGGCTACACCTTC. Protein: CAMGQGRDNYGYTF.

DNA of the CDR3: TGTGCCAGCAGTTACGGGGCGGTAGGGACTGAAGCTTTCTTT. Residues: CASSYGAVGTEAFF. The chain is built from TRBV6-5 and TRBJ1-1, with a possible D match to TRBD1 (5 bases). The CDR3 runs 14 residues. The V gene lost 2 bases and the J gene lost 5 bases, with 12 bases spanning the gap. Germline V lookup: CDR1 MNHEY, CDR2 SVGAGI.

The V call is TRBV6-1, the J call TRBJ1-6; TRBD1 is a possible D gene (5 bases). This CDR3 comprises 12 residues. Germline V gene data show CDR1 as MNHNS and CDR2 as SASEGT. Trimming pared 6 bases from V and 7 bases from J, leaving 7 bases between. CDR3 DNA: TGTGCCAGCAGATACAGGAATTCACCCCTCCACTTT. Its protein product is CASRYRNSPLHF.

This sequence joins TRBV9 and TRBJ2-1; TRBD2 agrees at 8 bases. The germline CDR1 and CDR2 sequences are SGDLS and YYNGEE. V shed 0 bases and J 8 bases; nucleotides not matched to a gene: 7. This CDR3 has 15 residues. CDR3 sequence reads: CASSVAGTRGDEQFF. CDR3 DNA: TGTGCCAGCAGCGTAGCTGGGACTAGAGGTGATGAGCAGTTCTTC. The whole variable domain, filled in from reference TRBV9 and TRBJ2-1, reads DSGVTQTPKHLITATGQRVTLRCSPRSGDLSVYWYQQSLDQGLQFLIQYYNGEERAKGNILERFSAQQFPDLHSELNLSSLELGDSALYFCASSVAGTRGDEQFFGPGTRLTVL.

V usage is TRBV27 and J usage is TRBJ1-1, with 10 bases that match TRBD1. J gave up 4 bases and V 7 bases, and 9 bases lay outside the gene matches. The germline CDR1 and CDR2 sequences are MNHEY and SMNVEV (reference sequence). The CDR3 spans 15 residues. The CDR3 sequence: CASMGGQGIGTEAFF. DNA of the CDR3: TGTGCCAGCATGGGGGGACAGGGGATCGGCACTGAAGCTTTCTTT.

The rearrangement links TRBV5-1 to TRBJ1-1; tentatively, D is TRBD1 (5 bases). The V end was cut by 0 bases, the J end by 1 base, with 10 bases between. Germline CDR1 SGHRS, CDR2 YFSETQ. The CDR3 is 15 residues long. In DNA form, the CDR3 reads TGCGCCAGCAGCTTGGATCAGGGAAGGAACACTGAAGCTTTCTTT. This gives the protein CASSLDQGRNTEAFF.

This clone was seen once. The chain links TRBV11-2 to TRBJ2-3; D remains unclear. With 2 bases removed from V and 2 bases from J, the gap between germline ends came to 14 bases. The length of the CDR3 is 16 residues. Per the germline V gene, CDR1 is SGHAT and CDR2 is FQNNGV. The CDR3 reads CASSLNFQITTDTQYF. The CDR3 DNA is TGTGCCAGCAGCTTAAATTTCCAGATTACCACAGATACGCAGTATTTT.

This CDR3 reads CASRLAGNNEQFF. The CDR3 nucleotides are TGCGCCAGCAGACTAGCGGGGAACAATGAGCAGTTCTTC. The chain carries TRBV10-2 and TRBJ2-1; 10 nucleotides agree with TRBD2. The CDR3 totals 13 residues. V was pared by 6 bases and J by 5 bases, with 1 base of the junction left unmatched. CDR1 is WSHSY and CDR2 is SAAADI in the germline V gene.

The gene calls are TRBV6-1 and TRBJ1-1, with TRBD1 matching 7 bases. V shed 6 bases, J shed 2 bases, and the junction held 6 bases outside the gene matches. This CDR3 is 14 amino acids long. Germline V lookup: CDR1 MNHNS, CDR2 SASEGT. CDR3 sequence reads: CASRLQGTNTEAFF. Here the CDR3 DNA reads TGTGCCAGCAGACTACAGGGGACCAACACTGAAGCTTTCTTT.

This clone was recorded once. The chain joins TRBV12-5 to TRBJ2-5; tentatively, D is TRBD1 (5 bases). The germline CDR1 and CDR2 sequences are LGHNT and FRNRAP. This CDR3 has 13 residues. Trimming cost V 3 bases and J 3 bases, with 8 bases left between them. CDR3 sequence (DNA): TGTGCTAGTGGTTTATGGGGCGAAGAGACCCAGTACTTC. This translates into CASGLWGEETQYF.

Only a few counts were recorded for this clone. Written as DNA, the CDR3 is TGCGCCAGCAGCTTGTTACAGGTTGGCTCCTACGAGCAGTACTTC. Its translation is CASSLLQVGSYEQYF. The genes are TRBV5-1 and TRBJ2-7; TRBD1 might be the D (5 bases). V was clipped by 1 base and J by 0 bases, with 11 bases between them. CDR1 is SGHRS, CDR2 YFSETQ, per germline. This CDR3 spans 15 amino acids.

This clone has just a few counts. V gene TRBV5-1 combines with J gene TRBJ2-6; TRBD1 matches 10 bases. The V gene's germline CDR1 is SGHRS and CDR2 YFSETQ. The CDR3 loop spans 17 amino acids. V shed 2 bases and J 4 bases; nucleotides not matched to a gene: 6. CDR3 in amino acids: CASSFTGTGDGANVLTF. Written as DNA, the CDR3 is TGCGCCAGCAGCTTCACCGGGACAGGGGACGGGGCCAACGTCCTGACTTTC. Variable domain in full (rest from reference TRBV5-1 and TRBJ2-6): KAGVTQTPRYLIKTRGQQVTLSCSPISGHRSVSWYQQTPGQGLQFLFEYFSETQRNKGNFPGRFSGRQFSNSRSEMNVSTLELGDSALYLCASSFTGTGDGANVLTFGAGSRLTVL.

V usage is TRBV5-4 and J usage is TRBJ1-3; 8 bases map to TRBD1. CDR1 and CDR2 from the germline V gene are SGHNT and YYREEE (reference sequence). Trimming took 0 bases from V and 9 from J; bases not matched to a gene: 8. This CDR3 is 15 amino acids long. DNA for the CDR3: TGTGCCAGCAGCTTGGCTGGACAGGGCGGTCGCACCATATATTTT. It codes for CASSLAGQGGRTIYF.

The chain is built from TRBV5-6 and TRBJ1-2; 7 nucleotides align to TRBD1. CDR1 and CDR2 from the germline V gene are SGHDT and YYEEEE. V lost 0 bases and J lost 3; bases outside the gene matches: 2. CDR3 length: 14 residues. This CDR3 reads CASSLVGQDYGYTF. The CDR3 DNA follows: TGTGCCAGCAGCTTGGTAGGACAGGACTATGGCTACACCTTC.

Written as DNA, the CDR3 is TGTGCCAGCAGCTTTTGGCAATATGGCTACACCTTC. This codes for CASSFWQYGYTF. The chain combines TRBV5-5 with TRBJ1-2; D is ambiguous. CDR1 and CDR2 (germline): SGHKS, YYEKEE (reference sequence). The CDR3 runs to 12 residues. The V gene lost 2 bases and the J gene lost 5 bases, with 7 bases spanning the gap. The full variable domain, completed using reference TRBV5-5 and TRBJ1-2, is DAGVTQSPTHLIKTRGQQVTLRCSPISGHKSVSWYQQVLGQGPQFIFQYYEKEERGRGNFPDRFSARQFPNYSSELNVNALLLGDSALYLCASSFWQYGYTFGSGTRLTVV.

The V and J genes are TRBV5-1 and TRBJ1-4; D is perhaps TRBD1 (6 bases). V shed 4 bases and J shed 6 bases, with 10 bases lying between them. Germline V gives CDR1 SGHRS, CDR2 YFSETQ. The CDR3 length is 13 residues. CDR3: CASSVGGDEKLFF. In nucleotides, the CDR3 is TGCGCCAGCAGCGTAGGGGGGGATGAAAAACTGTTTTTT.

This clone was seen a few times. V usage is TRBV13 and J usage is TRBJ2-7; tentatively, D is TRBD2 (5 bases). Germline V gives CDR1 PRHDT, CDR2 FYEKMQ (reference sequence). The CDR3 totals 14 residues. Trimming removed 3 bases at V and 2 bases at J, with 11 bases between. This CDR3 is CASSFRGRTYEQYF. The CDR3, as DNA: TGTGCCAGCAGCTTCCGGGGAAGGACCTACGAGCAGTACTTC. The full variable domain, its missing parts supplied by reference TRBV13 and TRBJ2-7, is AAGVIQSPRHLIKEKRETATLKCYPIPRHDTVYWYQQGPGQDPQFLISFYEKMQSDKGSIPDRFSAQQFSDYHSELNMSSLELGDSALYFCASSFRGRTYEQYFGPGTRLTVT.

This clone was picked up a small number of times. The chain joins TRBV18 to TRBJ1-1; 7 bases fit TRBD1. Trimming removed 0 bases from V and 8 bases from J; junction bases left unmatched: 3. Germline lookup yields CDR1 KGHSH and CDR2 LQKENI. The CDR3 loop spans 13 amino acids. The CDR3 protein is CASSPPLTGEAFF. CDR3 DNA: TGTGCCAGCTCACCACCGTTGACAGGGGAAGCTTTCTTT.

This clone was seen a handful of times. V gene TRBV2 combines with J gene TRBJ2-7, with 7 bases aligning to TRBD1. The CDR3 loop spans 15 amino acids. The V segment lost 5 bases and the J segment 6 bases; nucleotides outside the gene matches: 13. CDR1 is SNHLY and CDR2 is FYNNEI in the germline V gene. The CDR3 DNA follows: TGTGCCAGCAGTCTACAACAGGGGTCTCCCGGCGAGCAGTACTTC. Its translation: CASSLQQGSPGEQYF.

The chain has TRBV7-9 and TRBJ2-5, with D uncertain. The J call may be faulty, since TRBJ2-7 better matches the DNA end. The CDR3 contains 12 residues. The V gene's germline CDR1 is SEHNR and CDR2 FQNEAQ (reference sequence). The CDR3 sequence is CASSLAPYEQYF. In nucleotides, the CDR3 is TGTGCCAGCAGCTTAGCCCCCTACGAGCAGTACTTC.

This clone was seen a handful of times. The V call is TRBV7-8, the J call TRBJ2-1; 7 positions match TRBD1. This CDR3 contains 13 residues. Germline V CDR1 and CDR2: SGHVS, FQNEAQ. The V segment lost 5 bases and the J segment 5 bases; nucleotides outside the gene matches: 3. CDR3 amino acids: CASSLDRHNEQFF. The CDR3, as DNA: TGTGCCAGCAGCCTGGACAGGCACAATGAGCAGTTCTTC. The entire variable domain, with the rest obtained from reference TRBV7-8 and TRBJ2-1, is as follows: GAGVSQSPRYKVAKRGQDVALRCDPISGHVSLFWYQQALGQGPEFLTYFQNEAQLDKSGLPSDRFFAERPEGSVSTLKIQRTQQEDSAVYLCASSLDRHNEQFFGPGTRLTVL.

The chain uses TRBV2 and TRBJ2-7; 12 bases match TRBD1. J lost 6 bases, V lost 5 bases, and 8 bases had no gene match. CDR1 is SNHLY and CDR2 is FYNNEI in the germline V gene. The CDR3 extends over 15 amino acids. For the CDR3, the DNA is TGTGCCAGCAGTCACTCGGGACAGGGGGCCTGCGAGCAGTACTTC. Amino acid sequence: CASSHSGQGACEQYF. Supplemented by reference TRBV2 and TRBJ2-7, the full variable domain reads EPEVTQTPSHQVTQMGQEVILRCVPISNHLYFYWYRQILGQKVEFLVSFYNNEISEKSEIFDDQFSVERPDGSNFTLKIRSTKLEDSAMYFCASSHSGQGACEQYFGPGTRLTVT.

The chain is built from TRBV27 and TRBJ1-6, with D tentatively TRBD1 (5 bases). The V end was cut by 6 bases, the J end by 7 bases, with 16 bases between. The CDR3 totals 15 residues. Germline assignment: CDR1 MNHEY and CDR2 SMNVEV (reference sequence). The CDR3 protein is CASSLGGVINSPLHF. The DNA for the CDR3 is TGTGCCAGCAGCCTTGGGGGGGTGATAAATTCACCCCTCCACTTT.

The CDR3 DNA reads as TGTGCCAGCAGCCAGGGACAGGGGGTGAACACTGAAGCTTTCTTT. This gives the protein CASSQGQGVNTEAFF. The V and J genes are TRBV5-5 and TRBJ1-1; TRBD1 matches 11 bases. J lost 0 bases, V lost 4 bases, and 2 bases had no gene match. The CDR3 totals 15 residues. Germline V lookup: CDR1 SGHKS, CDR2 YYEKEE (reference sequence).

V usage is TRBV12-5 and J usage is TRBJ1-5, with D possibly TRBD1 on 5 matching bases. The CDR3 sequence is 14 residues long. The V gene lost 3 bases and the J gene lost 4 bases, with 10 bases spanning the gap. Germline V gene sequence: CDR1 LGHNT, CDR2 FRNRAP. The CDR3 DNA reads as TGTGCTAGTGGTTTAGGGGTGGCTAATCAGCCCCAGCATTTT. Its protein is CASGLGVANQPQHF.

V and J are TRBV11-2 and TRBJ1-6; no definite D call. Germline V gene sequence: CDR1 SGHAT, CDR2 FQNNGV. The CDR3 is 14 residues long. V was clipped by 5 bases and J by 13 bases, with 18 bases between them. CDR3 coding DNA: TGTGCCAGCAGCCCTCCCGGGAATCTTACTCCCCTCCACTTT. Translating it yields CASSPPGNLTPLHF. Supplemented by reference TRBV11-2 and TRBJ1-6, the full variable domain reads EAGVAQSPRYKIIEKRQSVAFWCNPISGHATLYWYQQILGQGPKLLIQFQNNGVVDDSQLPKDRFSAERLKGVDSTLKIQPAKLEDSAVYLCASSPPGNLTPLHFGNGTRLTVT.

This clone was detected once. The chain joins TRBV25-1 to TRBJ2-5; 11 bases match TRBD2. With V trimmed by 4 bases and J by 6 bases, 7 bases remained unmatched. The CDR3 is made up of 15 amino acids. Germline V CDR1 and CDR2: MGHDK, SYGVNS. The CDR3 DNA is TGTGCCAGCAGTGTTCTGTCTAGCGGGGGGAAGACCCAGTACTTC. This sequence encodes CASSVLSSGGKTQYF.

About this clone itself: The same CDR3 is also encoded by other DNA sequences in this sample. This rearrangement joins TRBV10-3 to TRBJ1-5; TRBD1 matches 11 bases. Germline CDR1 and CDR2: ENHRY and SYGVKD. This CDR3 spans 15 amino acids. The J segment lost 1 base and the V segment lost 4 bases, leaving 0 bases of the junction unmatched. The CDR3 loop is CAISGDRGSNQPQHF. CDR3 sequence (DNA): TGTGCCATCAGTGGGGACAGGGGGAGCAATCAGCCCCAGCATTTT.

The rearrangement links TRBV2 to TRBJ2-1; D is unclear. Trimming stripped 6 bases from V and 4 bases from J, with 4 bases between. CDR3 length equals 11 residues. Germline V gene data show CDR1 as SNHLY and CDR2 as FYNNEI. The CDR3 DNA follows: TGTGCCAGCAGACTATACAATGAGCAGTTCTTC. It codes for CASRLYNEQFF.